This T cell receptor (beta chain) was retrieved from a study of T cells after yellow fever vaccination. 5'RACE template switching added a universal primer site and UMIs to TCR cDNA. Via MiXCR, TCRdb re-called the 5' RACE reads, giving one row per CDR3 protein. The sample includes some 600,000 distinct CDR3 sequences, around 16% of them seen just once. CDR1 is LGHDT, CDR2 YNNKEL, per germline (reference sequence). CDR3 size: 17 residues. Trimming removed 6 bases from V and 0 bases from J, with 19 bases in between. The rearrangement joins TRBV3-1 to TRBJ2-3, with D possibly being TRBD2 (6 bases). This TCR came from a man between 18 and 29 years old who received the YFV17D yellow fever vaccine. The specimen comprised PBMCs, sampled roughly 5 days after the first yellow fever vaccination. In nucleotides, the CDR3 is TGTGCCAGCAGTCCCCTCCCGGGACTGCTAAGCACAGATACGCAGTATTTT. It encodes CASSPLPGLLSTDTQYF.